This T cell receptor (beta chain) was captured in a study of blood T cells in healthy people across ages. CDR1 and CDR2 from the germline V gene are ENHRY and SYGVKD. The CDR3 is 15 amino acids. V was clipped by 2 bases and J by 8 bases; unmatched bases: 11. The use of a sample-barcoded 5' primer and a J-beta primer mix characterized a second PCR of roughly 6 to 11 cycles. TCRdb re-called the 5' RACE reads through MiXCR, storing one row per CDR3 protein. The data contain 800,000 to 950,000 distinct CDR3 sequences, about 29% of them seen just once; the ten biggest clones take up roughly 10%. Another study also made use of these data, one on T cells of mothers and their children.

The chain is built from TRBV10-3 and TRBJ1-2; 7 bases align to TRBD1. This sequence was found in a woman between 40 and 55 years old in good health. Sequences were obtained from blood. Here the CDR3 reads CAISETSTGQYGYTF. The CDR3 nucleotides read TGTGCCATCAGTGAGACATCGACAGGGCAGTACGGCTACACCTTC.